The clone carrying this TCR beta chain occurred once. The record originates from a study of blood T cell repertoires in COVID-19. Germline V gene sequence: CDR1 SGHKS, CDR2 YYEKEE (reference sequence). Deletions cut 0 bases from V and 6 bases from J, with 15 bases between. CDR3 length: 15 residues. Followed over time, Seattle patients had been enrolled while infection was active. Using immunoSEQ multiplex PCR, the repertoire was profiled, and TCRdb retains in-frame clones only, with some absent. The sample yields under 65,000 clones, 80% to 90% seen once. The V call is TRBV5-5, the J call TRBJ2-5; tentative D call: TRBD2 (5 bases). The source material was peripheral blood. The sequence was obtained from a man in his fifties or sixties with COVID-19, enrolled during active disease. Here the CDR3 reads CASSLERGYGKTQYF. The CDR3 coding sequence is TGTGCCAGCAGCTTGGAACGCGGGTACGGAAAGACCCAGTACTTC.